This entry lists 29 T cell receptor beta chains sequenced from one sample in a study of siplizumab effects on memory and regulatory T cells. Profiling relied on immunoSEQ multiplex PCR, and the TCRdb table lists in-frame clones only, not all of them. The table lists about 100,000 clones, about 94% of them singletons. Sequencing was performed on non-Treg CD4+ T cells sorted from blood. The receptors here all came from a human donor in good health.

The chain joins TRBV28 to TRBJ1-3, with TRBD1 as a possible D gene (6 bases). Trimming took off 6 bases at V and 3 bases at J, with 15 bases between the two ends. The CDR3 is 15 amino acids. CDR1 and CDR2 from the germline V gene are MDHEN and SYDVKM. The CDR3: CASSPGQKIGNTIYF. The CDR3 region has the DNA TGTGCCAGCAGCCCCGGACAGAAGATTGGAAACACCATATATTTT.

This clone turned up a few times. The CDR3 sequence: CASSFAGTDYGYTF. DNA of the CDR3: TGCGCCAGCAGCTTCGCCGGGACCGACTATGGCTACACCTTC. The chain employs TRBV5-1 and TRBJ1-2; D may be TRBD1 (5 bases). V lost 2 bases to trimming and J lost 3 bases, with 11 bases between them. Germline CDR1 and CDR2: SGHRS and YFSETQ. CDR3 length: 14 residues.

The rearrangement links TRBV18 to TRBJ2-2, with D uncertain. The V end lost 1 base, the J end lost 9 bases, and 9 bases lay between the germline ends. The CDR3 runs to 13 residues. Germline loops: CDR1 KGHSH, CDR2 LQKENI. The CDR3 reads CASSPLRLRELFF. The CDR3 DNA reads TGTGCCAGCTCACCACTTCGTTTGAGGGAGCTGTTTTTT.

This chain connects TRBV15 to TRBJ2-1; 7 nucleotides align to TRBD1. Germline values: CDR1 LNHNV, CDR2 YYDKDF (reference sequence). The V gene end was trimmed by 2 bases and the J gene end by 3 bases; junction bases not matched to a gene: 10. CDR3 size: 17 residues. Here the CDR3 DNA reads TGTGCCACCAGCAGACAGGGACAGACTCTAATCTACAATGAGCAGTTCTTC. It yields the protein CATSRQGQTLIYNEQFF.

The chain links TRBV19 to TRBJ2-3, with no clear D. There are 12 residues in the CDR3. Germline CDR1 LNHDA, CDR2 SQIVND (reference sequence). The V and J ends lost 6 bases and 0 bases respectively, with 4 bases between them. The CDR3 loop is CASSESTDTQYF. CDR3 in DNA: TGTGCCAGTAGCGAAAGCACAGATACGCAGTATTTT.

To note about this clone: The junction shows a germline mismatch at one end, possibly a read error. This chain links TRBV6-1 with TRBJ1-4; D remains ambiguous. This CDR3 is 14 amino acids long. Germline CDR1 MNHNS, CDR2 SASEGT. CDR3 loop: CAISNVGTNEKLFF. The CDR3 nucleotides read TGTGCCATCAGTAATGTTGGGACTAATGAAAAACTGTTTTTT.

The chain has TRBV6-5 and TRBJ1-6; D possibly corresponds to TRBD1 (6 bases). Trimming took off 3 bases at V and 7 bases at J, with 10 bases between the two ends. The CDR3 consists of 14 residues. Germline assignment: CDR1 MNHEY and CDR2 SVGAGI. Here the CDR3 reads CASSYNRANSPLHF. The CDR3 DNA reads TGTGCCAGCAGTTATAACAGGGCGAATTCACCCCTCCACTTT.

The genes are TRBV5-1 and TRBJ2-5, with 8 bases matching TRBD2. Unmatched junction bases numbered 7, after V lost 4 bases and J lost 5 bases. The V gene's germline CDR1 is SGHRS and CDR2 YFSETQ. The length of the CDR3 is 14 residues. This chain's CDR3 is CASSPGGDAETQYF. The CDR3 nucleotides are TGCGCCAGCAGCCCGGGGGGGGATGCGGAGACCCAGTACTTC.

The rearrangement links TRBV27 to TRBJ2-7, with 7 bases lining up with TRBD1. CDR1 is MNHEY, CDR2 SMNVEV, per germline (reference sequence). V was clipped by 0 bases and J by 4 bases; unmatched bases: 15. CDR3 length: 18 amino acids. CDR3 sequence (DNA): TGTGCCAGCAGTTTATCAAGGACAGGACCCCTCAGGGGTTACGAGCAGTACTTC. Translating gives CASSLSRTGPLRGYEQYF.

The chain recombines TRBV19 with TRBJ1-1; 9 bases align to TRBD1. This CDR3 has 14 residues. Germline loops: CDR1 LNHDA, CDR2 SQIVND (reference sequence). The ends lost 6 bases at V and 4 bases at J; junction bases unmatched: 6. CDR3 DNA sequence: TGTGCCAGTAGCGGCACAGGGGGCGGCACTGAAGCTTTCTTT. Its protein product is CASSGTGGGTEAFF.

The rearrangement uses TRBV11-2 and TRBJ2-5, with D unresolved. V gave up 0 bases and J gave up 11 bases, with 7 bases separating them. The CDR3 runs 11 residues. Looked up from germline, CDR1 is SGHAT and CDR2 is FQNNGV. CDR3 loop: CASSLESSQYF. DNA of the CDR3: TGTGCCAGCAGCTTAGAGAGTTCTCAGTACTTC. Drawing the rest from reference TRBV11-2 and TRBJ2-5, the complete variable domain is EAGVAQSPRYKIIEKRQSVAFWCNPISGHATLYWYQQILGQGPKLLIQFQNNGVVDDSQLPKDRFSAERLKGVDSTLKIQPAKLEDSAVYLCASSLESSQYFGPGTRLLVL.

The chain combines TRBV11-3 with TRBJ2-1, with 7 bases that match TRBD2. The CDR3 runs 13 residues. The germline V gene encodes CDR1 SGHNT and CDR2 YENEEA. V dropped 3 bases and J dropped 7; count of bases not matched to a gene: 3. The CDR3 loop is CASSFGRENEQFF. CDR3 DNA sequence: TGTGCCAGCAGCTTCGGGCGGGAGAATGAGCAGTTCTTC. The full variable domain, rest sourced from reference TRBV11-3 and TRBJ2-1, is EAGVVQSPRYKIIEKKQPVAFWCNPISGHNTLYWYLQNLGQGPELLIRYENEEAVDDSQLPKDRFSAERLKGVDSTLKIQPAELGDSAVYLCASSFGRENEQFFGPGTRLTVL.

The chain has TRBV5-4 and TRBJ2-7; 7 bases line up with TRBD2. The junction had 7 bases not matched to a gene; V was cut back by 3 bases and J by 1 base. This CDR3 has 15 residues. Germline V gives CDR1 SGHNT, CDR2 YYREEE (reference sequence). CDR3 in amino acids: CASSSGTTRSYEQYF. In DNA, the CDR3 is TGTGCCAGCAGCTCCGGGACTACCAGATCCTACGAGCAGTACTTC.

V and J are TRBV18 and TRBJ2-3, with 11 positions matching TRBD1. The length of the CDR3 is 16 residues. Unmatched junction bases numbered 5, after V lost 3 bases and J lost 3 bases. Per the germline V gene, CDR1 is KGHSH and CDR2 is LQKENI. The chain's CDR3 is CASSPVGTGGTDTQYF. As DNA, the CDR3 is TGTGCCAGCTCACCGGTCGGGACAGGGGGAACAGATACGCAGTATTTT.

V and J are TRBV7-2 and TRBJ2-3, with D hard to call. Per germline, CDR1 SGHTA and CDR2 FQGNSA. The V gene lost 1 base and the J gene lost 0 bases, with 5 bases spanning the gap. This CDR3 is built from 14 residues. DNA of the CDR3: TGTGCCAGCAGCTTAGGTTACAGCACAGATACGCAGTATTTT. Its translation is CASSLGYSTDTQYF.

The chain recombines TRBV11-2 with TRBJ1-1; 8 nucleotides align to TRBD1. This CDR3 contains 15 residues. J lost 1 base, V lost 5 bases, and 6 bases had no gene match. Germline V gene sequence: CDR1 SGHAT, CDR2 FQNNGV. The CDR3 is CASSPRTGSNTEAFF. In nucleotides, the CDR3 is TGTGCCAGCAGCCCCCGGACAGGGTCGAACACTGAAGCTTTCTTT.

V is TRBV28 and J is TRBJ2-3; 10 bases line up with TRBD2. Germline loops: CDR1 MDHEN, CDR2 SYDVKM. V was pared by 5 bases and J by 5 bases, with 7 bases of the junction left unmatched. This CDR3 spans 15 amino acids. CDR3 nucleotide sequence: TGTGCCAGCAGTCCAAGCGGGAGGGCCTTAGATACGCAGTATTTT. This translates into CASSPSGRALDTQYF.

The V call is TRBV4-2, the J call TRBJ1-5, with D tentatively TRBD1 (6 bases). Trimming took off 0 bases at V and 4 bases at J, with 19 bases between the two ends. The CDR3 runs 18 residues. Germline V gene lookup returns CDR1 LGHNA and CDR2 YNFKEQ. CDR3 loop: CASSQDLQGPVGNQPQHF. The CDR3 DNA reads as TGTGCCAGCAGCCAAGATTTACAGGGCCCCGTTGGAAATCAGCCCCAGCATTTT.

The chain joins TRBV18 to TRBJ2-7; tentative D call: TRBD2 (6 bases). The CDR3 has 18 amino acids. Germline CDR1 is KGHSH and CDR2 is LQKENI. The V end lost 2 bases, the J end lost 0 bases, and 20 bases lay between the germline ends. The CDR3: CASSPIGGVIFSSYEQYF. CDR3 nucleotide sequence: TGTGCCAGCTCACCAATCGGCGGGGTAATCTTTAGCTCCTACGAGCAGTACTTC. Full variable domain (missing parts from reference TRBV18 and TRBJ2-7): NAGVMQNPRHLVRRRGQEARLRCSPMKGHSHVYWYRQLPEEGLKFMVYLQKENIIDESGMPKERFSAEFPKEGPSILRIQQVVRGDSAAYFCASSPIGGVIFSSYEQYFGPGTRLTVT.

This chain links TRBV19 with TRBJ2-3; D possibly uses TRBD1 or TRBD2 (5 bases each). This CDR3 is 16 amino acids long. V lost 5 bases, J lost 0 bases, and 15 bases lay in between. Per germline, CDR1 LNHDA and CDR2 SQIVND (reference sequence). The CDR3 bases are TGTGCCAGTAGTGGGGGTTGGAAGTCTAGCACAGATACGCAGTATTTT. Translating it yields CASSGGWKSSTDTQYF.

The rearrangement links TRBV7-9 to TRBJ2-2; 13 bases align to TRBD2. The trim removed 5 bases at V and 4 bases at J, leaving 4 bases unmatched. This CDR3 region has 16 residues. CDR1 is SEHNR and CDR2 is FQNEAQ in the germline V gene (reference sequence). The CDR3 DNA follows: TGTGCCAGCAGCAGAGGGACTAGCGGGACCACCGGGGAGCTGTTTTTT. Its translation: CASSRGTSGTTGELFF.

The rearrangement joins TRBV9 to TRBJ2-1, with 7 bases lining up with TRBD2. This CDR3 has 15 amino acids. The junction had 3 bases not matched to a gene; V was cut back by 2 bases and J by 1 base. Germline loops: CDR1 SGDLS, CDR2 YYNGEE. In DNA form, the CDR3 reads TGTGCCAGCAGCGTGTCTAGCGGTTCCTACAATGAGCAGTTCTTC. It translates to CASSVSSGSYNEQFF.

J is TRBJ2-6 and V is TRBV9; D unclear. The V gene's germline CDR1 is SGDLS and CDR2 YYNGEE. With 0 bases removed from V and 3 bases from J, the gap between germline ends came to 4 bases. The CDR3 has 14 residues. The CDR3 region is CASSVEVGANVLTF. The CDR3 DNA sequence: TGTGCCAGCAGCGTAGAGGTTGGGGCCAACGTCCTGACTTTC. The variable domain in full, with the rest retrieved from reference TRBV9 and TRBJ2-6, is DSGVTQTPKHLITATGQRVTLRCSPRSGDLSVYWYQQSLDQGLQFLIQYYNGEERAKGNILERFSAQQFPDLHSELNLSSLELGDSALYFCASSVEVGANVLTFGAGSRLTVL.

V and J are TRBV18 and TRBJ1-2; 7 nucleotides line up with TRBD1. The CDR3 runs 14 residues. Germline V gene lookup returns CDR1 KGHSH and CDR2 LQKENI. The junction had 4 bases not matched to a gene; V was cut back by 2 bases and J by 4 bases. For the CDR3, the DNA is TGTGCCAGCTCACCATTACAGGGGAGCTATGGCTACACCTTC. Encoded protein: CASSPLQGSYGYTF.

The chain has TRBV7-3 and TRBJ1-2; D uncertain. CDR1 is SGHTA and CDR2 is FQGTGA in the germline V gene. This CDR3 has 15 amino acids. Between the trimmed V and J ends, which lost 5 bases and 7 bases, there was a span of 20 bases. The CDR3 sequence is CASSPGPYESFGYTF. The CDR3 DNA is TGTGCCAGCAGCCCTGGGCCATACGAGTCTTTTGGCTACACCTTC. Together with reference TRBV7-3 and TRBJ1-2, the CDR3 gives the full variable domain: GAGVSQTPSNKVTEKGKYVELRCDPISGHTALYWYRQSLGQGPEFLIYFQGTGAADDSGLPNDRFFAVRPEGSVSTLKIQRTERGDSAVYLCASSPGPYESFGYTFGSGTRLTVV.

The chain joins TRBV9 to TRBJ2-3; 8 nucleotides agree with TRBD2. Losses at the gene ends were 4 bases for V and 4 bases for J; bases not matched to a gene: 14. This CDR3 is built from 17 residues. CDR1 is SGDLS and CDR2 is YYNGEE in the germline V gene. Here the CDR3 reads CASSPGPGLEVPDTQYF. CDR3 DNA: TGTGCCAGCAGCCCAGGGCCGGGACTAGAGGTGCCAGATACGCAGTATTTT.

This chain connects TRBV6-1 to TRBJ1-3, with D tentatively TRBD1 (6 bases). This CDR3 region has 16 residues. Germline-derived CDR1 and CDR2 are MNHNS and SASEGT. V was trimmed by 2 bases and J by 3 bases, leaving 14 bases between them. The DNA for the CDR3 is TGTGCCAGCAGTGAATTATGGGGAGGGGGTGGAAACACCATATATTTT. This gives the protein CASSELWGGGGNTIYF.

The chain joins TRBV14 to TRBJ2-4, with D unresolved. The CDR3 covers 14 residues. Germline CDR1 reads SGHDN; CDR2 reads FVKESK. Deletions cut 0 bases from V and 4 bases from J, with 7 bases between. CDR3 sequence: CASSQDWVKNIQYF. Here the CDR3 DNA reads TGTGCCAGCAGCCAAGATTGGGTAAAAAACATTCAGTACTTC.

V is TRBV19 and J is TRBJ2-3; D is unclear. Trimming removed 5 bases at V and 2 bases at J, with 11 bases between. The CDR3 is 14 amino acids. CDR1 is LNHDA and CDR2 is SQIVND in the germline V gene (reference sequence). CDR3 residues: CASSPYRDTDTQYF. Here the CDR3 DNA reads TGTGCCAGTAGTCCGTACAGAGACACAGATACGCAGTATTTT.